These T cell receptor beta chains were read from a single sample in a study of vaccination effects on CD4 cells after COVID-19. This table comes from immunoSEQ multiplex PCR, and its TCRdb copy is limited to in-frame clones, with some not included. This sample has around 68,000 clones, with under 90% found just once. Their antigens are not known. Here the sequenced sample was CD4+ T cells from PBMCs cultured with SARS-CoV-2 spike peptides, taken before COVID-19 vaccination. The receptor set was obtained from a human donor who received a COVID-19 vaccine. The CDR3 runs from the conserved cysteine through the conserved F or W. D genes are given only for firm matches. Clone size, where shown, is once, few, many, or a class for clones that have expanded.

cdr3_aa cdr3_nt d_call j_call clone_size cdr3_length v_call
CAWSLRAATEAFF TGTGCCTGGAGCCTACGGGCGGCCACTGAAGCTTTCTTT . TRBJ1-1 . 13 TRBV30
CASRRANTGELFF TGCGCCAGCAGACGAGCGAACACCGGGGAGCTGTTTTTT . TRBJ2-2 . 13 TRBV4-1
CATRGYPGAYGYTF TGTGCCACCCGGGGGTACCCAGGGGCCTATGGCTACACCTTC . TRBJ1-2 . 14 TRBV6-5
CASSVGTGDSPLHF TGTGCCAGCAGTGTCGGGACAGGGGATTCACCCCTCCACTTT TRBD1 TRBJ1-6 . 14 TRBV6-4
CATSPALGGDTQYF TGTGCCACCAGTCCCGCCCTCGGGGGTGATACGCAGTATTTT . TRBJ2-3 . 14 TRBV24-1
CASSTDGNTEAFF TGTGCCAGCAGCACGGACGGGAACACTGAAGCTTTCTTT . TRBJ1-1 . 13 TRBV21-1
CASRFSDGGNSPLHF TGCGCCAGCAGGTTTTCCGACGGCGGAAATTCACCCCTCCACTTT . TRBJ1-6 once 15 TRBV5-1
CAWSVLGAGFTGELFF TGTGCCTGGAGTGTACTAGGGGCGGGTTTCACCGGGGAGCTGTTTTTT . TRBJ2-2 . 16 TRBV30
CASRGAGDTQYF TGTGCCAGCAGAGGGGCCGGAGATACGCAGTATTTT . TRBJ2-3 few 12 TRBV7-8
CASRLAGAADTQYF TGTGCCAGCAGGCTAGCGGGGGCTGCAGATACGCAGTATTTT TRBD2 TRBJ2-3 . 14 TRBV6-5
CASSLTPVTQYF TGTGCCAGCAGTTTAACCCCGGTGACCCAGTACTTC . TRBJ2-5 . 12 TRBV12-3/TRBV12-4
CASSVERLDYGYTF TGTGCCAGCAGCGTAGAAAGGTTAGACTATGGCTACACCTTC . TRBJ1-2 . 14 TRBV9
CASSSRQEQPQHF TGTGCCAGCAGTTCAAGACAGGAACAGCCCCAGCATTTT . TRBJ1-5 . 13 TRBV6-6
CASVGTGQLYQPQHF TGTGCCAGCGTGGGGACGGGACAGCTCTATCAGCCCCAGCATTTT TRBD1 TRBJ1-5 . 15 TRBV6-4
CATSDARGSQETQYF TGTGCCACCAGTGATGCTCGGGGGTCCCAAGAGACCCAGTACTTC . TRBJ2-5 . 15 TRBV24-1
CASSRAPYNEQFF TGTGCCAGCAGTAGAGCACCCTACAATGAGCAGTTCTTC . TRBJ2-1 . 13 TRBV21-1
CASSIAGVRDPQHF TGTGCCAGTAGTATAGCAGGGGTAAGAGACCCACAGCATTTT . TRBJ1-5 . 14 TRBV19
CASSLGQGLSQPQHF TGTGCCAGCAGCTTGGGACAGGGGCTTAGCCAGCCCCAGCATTTT TRBD1 TRBJ1-5 . 15 TRBV6-2/TRBV6-3
CASSQVWLSNSPLHF TGCGCCAGCAGCCAAGTGTGGCTAAGTAATTCACCCCTCCACTTT . TRBJ1-6 . 15 TRBV4-1
CASSLGGPGYTF TGCGCCAGCAGCTTGGGAGGGCCCGGCTACACCTTC . TRBJ1-2 . 12 TRBV5-1
CASSLPPDTQQETQYF TGTGCCAGCAGCCTCCCCCCAGACACACAGCAAGAGACCCAGTACTTC . TRBJ2-5 . 16 TRBV14
CASSRLGTEAFF TGTGCCAGCAGCAGACTTGGGACTGAAGCTTTCTTT . TRBJ1-1 . 12 TRBV6-5
CASSKPGLAGGRQETQYF TGCGCCAGCAGCAAACCGGGACTAGCGGGGGGTAGGCAAGAGACCCAGTACTTC TRBD2 TRBJ2-5 once 18 TRBV5-1
CASSIRNTEAFF TGTGCCAGTAGTATTCGGAACACTGAAGCTTTCTTT . TRBJ1-1 . 12 TRBV19
CASVRGGNQPQHF TGTGCCAGCGTACGGGGGGGCAATCAGCCCCAGCATTTT . TRBJ1-5 . 13 TRBV2
CASSLGLAVTDTQYF TGTGCCAGCAGCTTAGGTCTAGCGGTCACAGATACGCAGTATTTT TRBD2 TRBJ2-3 . 15 TRBV11-3
CSASPGEQPQHF TGCAGTGCTAGTCCTGGGGAACAGCCCCAGCATTTT . TRBJ1-5 . 12 TRBV20-1
CASSQRWGAGELFF TGTGCCAGCAGTCAACGGTGGGGGGCCGGGGAGCTGTTTTTT . TRBJ2-2 . 14 TRBV11-2
CASRVSLAGAHTDTQYF TGTGCCAGCAGGGTTTCCCTCGCGGGGGCGCACACAGATACGCAGTATTTT . TRBJ2-3 . 17 TRBV7-8
CASSGTQGEKLFF TGCGCCAGCAGCGGGACCCAAGGGGAAAAACTGTTTTTT . TRBJ1-4 . 13 TRBV10-2
CASSRDRAYSPLHF TGTGCCAGCAGTCGGGACAGGGCTTATTCACCCCTCCACTTT TRBD1 TRBJ1-6 . 14 TRBV6-5
CASSEGTAANEKLFF TGTGCCAGCAGCGAAGGGACAGCCGCTAATGAAAAACTGTTTTTT TRBD1 TRBJ1-4 . 15 TRBV5-4
CSASAGSTDTQYF TGCAGTGCTAGTGCTGGAAGCACAGATACGCAGTATTTT . TRBJ2-3 . 13 TRBV20-1
CATSGRVTYNEQFF TGTGCCACCTCTGGCAGGGTGACCTACAATGAGCAGTTCTTC . TRBJ2-1 . 14 TRBV19
CASSVLVLDLRGRTGELFF TGTGCCAGCAGTGTCTTAGTACTTGATTTGCGGGGACGAACCGGGGAGCTGTTTTTT . TRBJ2-2 . 19 TRBV6-2/TRBV6-3